This T cell receptor beta chain comes out of a study of blood T cell repertoires in COVID-19. Study as a whole: Acute and convalescent COVID-19 samples came from the United States, Italy and Spain.

As originally analysed: Reference gene primers were amplified, and this amplification served to estimate nucleated cell counts. This table comes from immunoSEQ multiplex PCR, and its TCRdb copy is limited to in-frame clones, with some not included. V, J and clone size are those of that table, while D and trimming were read from the DNA. Among hundreds of thousands of clones listed, 80% to 90% were seen once. The CDR3 consists of 14 residues. Trimming removed 4 bases from V and 8 bases from J, with 13 bases in between. Per the germline V gene, CDR1 is SGHDT and CDR2 is YYEEEE. The sample taken for sequencing was peripheral blood. The receptor's source is a woman in her 50s who had recovered from COVID-19. V is TRBV5-6 and J is TRBJ1-6, with a tentative D call TRBD1 (5 bases). This chain's CDR3 is CASSRGTIDSPLHF. CDR3 nucleotides: TGTGCCAGCAGCCGCGGGACCATCGATTCACCCCTCCACTTT.